This T cell receptor (beta chain) was recovered during a study of blood T cell repertoires in COVID-19. About the study: Sources were T cells, B-cell-depleted T cells, or PBMCs; the material itself was cDNA or gDNA.

Measured with immunoSEQ multiplex PCR; TCRdb has only the in-frame clones, and not every one. The sample holds approximately 200,000 clones, 80% to 85% seen once. This clone appeared once. Sequencing was performed on PBMCs or T cells enriched from blood (not recorded which). The clonotype was recovered from a man aged 40-50 years who had recovered from COVID-19.

The CDR3: CAWRPYRGTNEKLFF. DNA of the CDR3: TGTGCCTGGAGACCTTACAGGGGGACTAATGAAAAACTGTTTTTT. The rearrangement uses TRBV30 and TRBJ1-4; 8 positions match TRBD1. CDR1 GTSNPN and CDR2 SVGIG come from the germline V gene (reference sequence). The CDR3 extends over 15 amino acids. Trimming removed 3 bases from V and 2 bases from J; junction bases left unmatched: 5.